These 13 T cell receptor beta chains were all obtained from the same sample, sequenced in a study of blood T cell repertoires in COVID-19. Here immunoSEQ multiplex PCR was the method, and the copy in TCRdb shows in-frame clones only, minus some. There are roughly 88,000 clones in the sample; 75% to 95% occur only once, and around 4% lies in the top ten. The sequenced sample was peripheral blood. The receptors here all came from a woman aged 50 to 60 in a cohort sampled during active COVID-19.

The chain links TRBV24-1 to TRBJ1-4, with a weak D call TRBD1 (6 bases). The CDR3 consists of 14 residues. The V end was cut by 9 bases, the J end by 6 bases, with 16 bases between. The germline V gene has CDR1 KGHDR and CDR2 SFDVKD. In DNA form, the CDR3 reads TGTGCCACCCCGCCAGGGGCGGGTGATGAAAAACTGTTTTTT. Translating gives CATPPGAGDEKLFF.

The genes are TRBV30 and TRBJ1-6; the D gene is possibly TRBD1 (6 bases). This CDR3 comprises 14 residues. Germline V gives CDR1 GTSNPN, CDR2 SVGIG (reference sequence). V dropped 4 bases and J dropped 7 bases, with 14 bases sitting between them. CDR3 amino acids: CAWNDYRANSPLHF. DNA of the CDR3: TGTGCCTGGAACGATTACAGGGCCAATTCACCCCTCCACTTT.

The chain links TRBV7-2 to TRBJ2-2; a weak D match, TRBD1 (6 bases). Trimming took 1 base from V and 4 from J, leaving 13 bases between them. CDR1 and CDR2 (germline): SGHTA, FQGNSA. The CDR3 is 16 residues long. The DNA of the CDR3 is TGTGCCAGCAGCTTAGTTGGTGGGGGCGTCACCGGGGAGCTGTTTTTT. Protein: CASSLVGGGVTGELFF. The full variable domain, completed using reference TRBV7-2 and TRBJ2-2, is GAGVSQSPSNKVTEKGKDVELRCDPISGHTALYWYRQSLGQGLEFLIYFQGNSAPDKSGLPSDRFSAERTGGSVSTLTIQRTQQEDSAVYLCASSLVGGGVTGELFFGEGSRLTVL.

The rearrangement joins TRBV27 to TRBJ2-7, with D perhaps matching TRBD1 (8 bases). The CDR3 spans 15 residues. The germline gives CDR1 MNHEY, CDR2 SMNVEV (reference sequence). Trimming took 3 bases from V and 6 from J, leaving 18 bases between them. CDR3 sequence reads: CASSFYTGGGGEQYF. In nucleotides, the CDR3 is TGTGCCAGCAGTTTCTACACAGGGGGAGGGGGCGAGCAGTACTTC.

This chain links TRBV29-1 with TRBJ2-1, with 14 bases lining up with TRBD2. Germline V CDR1 and CDR2: SQVTM, ANQGSEA. V shed 4 bases, J shed 8 bases, and the junction held 1 base outside the gene matches. The CDR3 totals 13 residues. This chain's CDR3 is CSVGGLAGDEQFF. As DNA, the CDR3 is TGCAGCGTTGGGGGACTAGCGGGAGATGAGCAGTTCTTC.

This chain connects TRBV2 to TRBJ1-6; 7 positions agree with TRBD1. V shed 5 bases, J shed 8 bases, and the junction held 9 bases outside the gene matches. Germline V gene data show CDR1 as SNHLY and CDR2 as FYNNEI. The CDR3 contains 15 residues. The CDR3 coding sequence is TGTGCCAGCAGTTCCCAGGGGGGCAGGGATTCACCCCTCCACTTT. Its translation: CASSSQGGRDSPLHF.

The chain joins TRBV7-3 to TRBJ1-6; the D gene is possibly TRBD1 (6 bases). Germline V gene data show CDR1 as SGHTA and CDR2 as FQGTGA. CDR3 size: 15 residues. V lost 5 bases to trimming and J lost 9 bases, with 17 bases between them. This CDR3 reads CASSEDSGGVSPLHF. In DNA form, the CDR3 reads TGTGCCAGCAGCGAGGACAGCGGTGGGGTTTCACCCCTCCACTTT.

This clone was detected a few times. The chain's CDR3 is CASSVPGGNTEAFF. The CDR3 coding sequence is TGTGCCAGCAGTGTTCCAGGGGGGAACACTGAAGCTTTCTTT. The rearrangement links TRBV2 to TRBJ1-1; TRBD1 agrees at 7 bases. The CDR3 is made up of 14 amino acids. Germline V gives CDR1 SNHLY, CDR2 FYNNEI. The trim removed 4 bases at V and 1 base at J, leaving 3 bases unmatched.

The chain links TRBV19 to TRBJ2-2, with 8 bases aligning to TRBD1. The ends lost 5 bases at V and 1 base at J; junction bases unmatched: 6. CDR3 size: 16 residues. Germline values: CDR1 LNHDA, CDR2 SQIVND (reference sequence). CDR3 amino acids: CASSLRGRGNTGELFF. For the CDR3, the DNA is TGTGCCAGTAGTCTCAGGGGGCGGGGGAACACCGGGGAGCTGTTTTTT.

The V gene is TRBV7-6, the J gene TRBJ2-3; TRBD2 agrees at 8 bases. The germline gives CDR1 SGHVS, CDR2 FNYEAQ. The CDR3 has 18 residues. V gave up 5 bases and J gave up 2 bases; unmatched junction bases: 15. Here the CDR3 DNA reads TGTGCCAGCAGCCCGCTCCCTGGGAGCGGGGGATCCACAGATACGCAGTATTTT. This translates into CASSPLPGSGGSTDTQYF.

The gene calls are TRBV7-9 and TRBJ1-1; 8 bases map to TRBD1. The CDR3 is 14 residues long. Germline loops: CDR1 SEHNR, CDR2 FQNEAQ (reference sequence). V lost 5 bases, J lost 0 bases, and 2 bases stayed unmatched. The CDR3 nucleotides read TGTGCCAGCAGCCAGGGGGCGGTGAACACTGAAGCTTTCTTT. Encoded protein: CASSQGAVNTEAFF.

V usage is TRBV6-2 or TRBV6-3 and J usage is TRBJ2-6, with 7 nucleotides matching TRBD1. The junction had 7 bases not matched to a gene; V was cut back by 2 bases and J by 0 bases. CDR3 length equals 18 residues. CDR1 is MNHEY, CDR2 SVGEGT, per germline. As DNA, the CDR3 is TGTGCCAGCAGTTACAATCGGGACAGCTACTCTGGGGCCAACGTCCTGACTTTC. It translates to CASSYNRDSYSGANVLTF.

This clone was counted only a few times. The CDR3 DNA sequence: TGTGCCAGCCAGTCGAGAGGAGGGAGTAGACAGCCCCAGCATTTT. It specifies CASQSRGGSRQPQHF. V and J are TRBV2 and TRBJ1-5; no clear D gene. Germline lookup yields CDR1 SNHLY and CDR2 FYNNEI. V was shortened by 8 bases and J by 7 bases, with 21 bases between the two germline ends. CDR3 length: 15 amino acids.